These 20 T cell receptor beta chains came from one sample sequenced in a study of blood T cell repertoires in COVID-19 (dated by TCRdb to 2020 to 2022). Library preparation employed the immunoSEQ multiplex PCR assay. TCRdb mirrors the immuneACCESS table, restricted to in-frame sequences. Some clones are absent from its copies; in checked studies, under half trace to an unresolved V gene, and the reason for the others is unknown. In all, the sample holds roughly 200,000 clones, and around 90% of those were seen once. The top ten hold approximately 2% of the sample. The sequencing input was PBMCs or T cells enriched from blood (not recorded which). These receptors were taken from a woman aged 25 to 39 who had recovered from COVID-19.

The chain uses TRBV6-1 and TRBJ1-2; D ambiguous. Trimming stripped 0 bases from V and 5 bases from J, with 4 bases between. Germline assignment: CDR1 MNHNS and CDR2 SASEGT. The CDR3 length is 12 residues. The CDR3, as DNA: TGTGCCAGCAGTGAAGCGGAGTATGGCTACACCTTC. Its translation: CASSEAEYGYTF.

The CDR3: CASSLTGTISYEQYF. The CDR3 DNA reads as TGTGCCAGCAGCTTAACCGGGACAATCTCCTACGAGCAGTACTTC. The chain recombines TRBV6-2 or TRBV6-3 with TRBJ2-7; the D gene is possibly TRBD1 (6 bases). The V gene's germline CDR1 is MNHEY and CDR2 SVGEGT. The germline V and J ends were trimmed by 6 bases and 0 bases, with 15 bases remaining between them. The CDR3 sequence is 15 residues long.

This clone has more than one count but fewer than ten. This chain connects TRBV2 to TRBJ2-7; D is uncertain. The CDR3 consists of 14 residues. V shed 2 bases and J shed 2 bases, with 10 bases lying between them. Looked up from germline, CDR1 is SNHLY and CDR2 is FYNNEI. This chain's CDR3 is CASSERVNAYEQYF. CDR3 nucleotide sequence: TGTGCCAGCAGTGAACGGGTCAATGCCTACGAGCAGTACTTC.

The chain has TRBV28 and TRBJ1-5, with 9 nucleotides matching TRBD1. Looked up from germline, CDR1 is MDHEN and CDR2 is SYDVKM. The junction had 8 bases not matched to a gene; V was cut back by 5 bases and J by 6 bases. There are 15 residues in the CDR3. CDR3 region: CASSRTGGAFQPQHF. CDR3 DNA: TGTGCCAGCAGTCGTACAGGGGGCGCGTTTCAGCCCCAGCATTTT.

V usage is TRBV11-2 and J usage is TRBJ1-2; unclear D gene. Germline V gene sequence: CDR1 SGHAT, CDR2 FQNNGV. V was cut by 2 bases and J by 4 bases, with 17 bases left in between. The CDR3 is 16 residues long. The CDR3 sequence: CASSLFRSETSYGYTF. Here the CDR3 DNA reads TGTGCCAGCAGCTTATTCCGGTCCGAGACATCCTATGGCTACACCTTC.

The chain links TRBV9 to TRBJ2-2, with 13 nucleotides matching TRBD2. The germline V gene has CDR1 SGDLS and CDR2 YYNGEE. Germline trimming cut 5 bases from V and 7 bases from J; bases unmatched to any gene: 8. This CDR3 has 16 amino acids. The CDR3 nucleotides read TGTGCCAGCAGTAAGACTAGCGGGGGGCTGGTCGGGGAGCTGTTTTTT. Translation: CASSKTSGGLVGELFF.

The rearrangement uses TRBV11-2 and TRBJ2-1; 7 bases are a match to TRBD2. Germline lookup yields CDR1 SGHAT and CDR2 FQNNGV. The CDR3 has 14 amino acids. Trimming took 7 bases from V and 7 from J; bases not matched to a gene: 10. CDR3 nucleotides: TGTGCCAGCAAAAAACCGGGAGGTAGTAATGAGCAGTTCTTC. Its translation: CASKKPGGSNEQFF.

The rearrangement uses TRBV19 and TRBJ1-2; the D is unclear. The V end lost 1 base, the J end lost 0 bases, and 6 bases lay between the germline ends. The CDR3 contains 14 residues. Germline lookup yields CDR1 LNHDA and CDR2 SQIVND (reference sequence). CDR3 nucleotides: TGTGCCAGTAGTATAGTCCGGGCTAACTATGGCTACACCTTC. Protein sequence: CASSIVRANYGYTF.

The chain is built from TRBV12-3 or TRBV12-4 and TRBJ1-2, with TRBD1 matching 8 bases. The ends lost 6 bases at V and 8 bases at J; junction bases unmatched: 8. This CDR3 has 13 residues. DNA for the CDR3: TGTGCCAGCAGCTACCAGGGGGCGCGAGGCTACACCTTC. Translation: CASSYQGARGYTF.

The V call is TRBV19, the J call TRBJ1-6, with D tentatively TRBD1 (5 bases). This CDR3 comprises 13 residues. CDR1 and CDR2 from the germline V gene are LNHDA and SQIVND (reference sequence). The germline V and J ends were trimmed by 7 bases and 10 bases, with 14 bases remaining between them. Written as DNA, the CDR3 is TGTGCCAGTACCCGACAGCGGGAATCACCCCTCCACTTT. Its translation: CASTRQRESPLHF.

The chain uses TRBV21-1 and TRBJ2-2; the D call in the table, TRBD2, was not verified against the DNA. TRBV21-1 is a recognized pseudogene. This CDR3 comprises 17 residues. CDR3 protein: CASSKAREQRATGELFF. The CDR3 nucleotides read TGTGCCAGCAGCAAAGCGAGGGAACAGAGAGCCACCGGGGAGCTGTTTTTT.

This chain connects TRBV10-3 to TRBJ2-7, with D tentatively TRBD1 (5 bases). V lost 8 bases and J lost 4, with 12 bases in between. The CDR3 is 12 residues long. The germline CDR1 and CDR2 sequences are ENHRY and SYGVKD. CDR3 in DNA: TGTGCCATCGGGCCCCAGGGTTACGAGCAGTACTTC. It is translated as CAIGPQGYEQYF.

The rearrangement uses TRBV19 and TRBJ1-1; tentative D call: TRBD1 (6 bases). V was shortened by 3 bases and J by 5 bases, with 16 bases between the two germline ends. Germline V lookup: CDR1 LNHDA, CDR2 SQIVND (reference sequence). This CDR3 comprises 15 residues. CDR3 amino acids: CASSIGTERGTEAFF. The DNA for the CDR3 is TGTGCCAGTAGTATCGGGACGGAAAGGGGGACTGAAGCTTTCTTT.

The chain couples TRBV7-9 to TRBJ2-1; 9 bases are shared with TRBD1. Unmatched junction bases numbered 3, after V lost 4 bases and J lost 2 bases. This CDR3 region has 15 residues. Germline V CDR1 and CDR2: SEHNR, FQNEAQ (reference sequence). The chain's CDR3 is CASSSGQGPYNEQFF. The CDR3 bases are TGTGCCAGCAGCTCGGGACAGGGTCCCTACAATGAGCAGTTCTTC.

This clone was recorded a few times. This rearrangement joins TRBV30 to TRBJ2-5, with D unresolved. The CDR3 covers 9 residues. V was trimmed by 7 bases and J by 4 bases, leaving 4 bases between them. Germline lookup yields CDR1 GTSNPN and CDR2 SVGIG (reference sequence). The DNA of the CDR3 is TGTGCCTCCGGAGAGACCCAGTACTTC. Residues: CASGETQYF. Filled out from reference TRBV30 and TRBJ2-5, the complete variable domain reads SQTIHQWPATLVQPVGSPLSLECTVEGTSNPNLYWYRQAAGRGLQLLFYSVGIGQISSEVPQNLSASRPQDRQFILSSKKLLLSDSGFYLCASGETQYFGPGTRLLVL.

The chain employs TRBV11-1 and TRBJ2-5, with 10 nucleotides matching TRBD1. V was pared by 0 bases and J by 5 bases, with 3 bases of the junction left unmatched. Germline-derived CDR1 and CDR2 are SGHAT and FQDESV (reference sequence). The CDR3 has 15 residues. The CDR3 sequence: CASSLASDRGETQYF. In DNA, the CDR3 is TGTGCCAGCAGCTTAGCCTCGGACAGGGGGGAGACCCAGTACTTC.

The V and J genes are TRBV19 and TRBJ1-5; 7 bases map to TRBD1. The CDR3 totals 15 residues. With V trimmed by 2 bases and J by 3 bases, 4 bases remained unmatched. Germline-derived CDR1 and CDR2 are LNHDA and SQIVND (reference sequence). This chain's CDR3 is CASSIPGQINQPQHF. The CDR3, as DNA: TGTGCCAGTAGTATACCGGGACAGATCAATCAGCCCCAGCATTTT.

The genes are TRBV7-9 and TRBJ2-7, with D perhaps TRBD1 (5 bases). This CDR3 is built from 15 residues. Trimming stripped 1 base from V and 5 bases from J, with 15 bases between. CDR1 SEHNR and CDR2 FQNEAQ come from the germline V gene (reference sequence). As DNA, the CDR3 is TGTGCCAGCAGCTTAGAGGTCTCAGGGAACCACGAGCAGTACTTC. It encodes CASSLEVSGNHEQYF. The full variable domain, its missing parts supplied by reference TRBV7-9 and TRBJ2-7, is DTGVSQNPRHKITKRGQNVTFRCDPISEHNRLYWYRQTLGQGPEFLTYFQNEAQLEKSRLLSDRFSAERPKGSFSTLEIQRTEQGDSAMYLCASSLEVSGNHEQYFGPGTRLTVT.

This clone turned up a few times. The rearrangement uses TRBV28 and TRBJ1-2; weak D call: TRBD1 (5 bases). Per germline, CDR1 MDHEN and CDR2 SYDVKM. V shed 5 bases and J shed 4 bases, with 14 bases lying between them. The CDR3 is 14 amino acids. This CDR3 is CASSILTGFYGYTF. The CDR3 region has the DNA TGTGCCAGCAGTATCCTAACAGGATTCTATGGCTACACCTTC.

The V gene is TRBV6-2 or TRBV6-3, the J gene TRBJ1-2, with 8 nucleotides matching TRBD1. The CDR3 length is 17 residues. V gave up 0 bases and J gave up 3 bases; unmatched junction bases: 9. Germline V gene sequence: CDR1 MNHEY, CDR2 SVGEGT. The CDR3 is CASSYSFRGQWDYGYTF. DNA for the CDR3: TGTGCCAGCAGTTACTCTTTCAGGGGGCAATGGGACTATGGCTACACCTTC.